One sample yielded the 26 T cell receptor beta chains listed below, sequenced in a study of shared clonotypes between healthy human individuals. Measured with immunoSEQ multiplex PCR; TCRdb has only the in-frame clones, and not every one. The table has 400,000 to 550,000 clones, roughly 78% seen once. The material sequenced was PBMCs. These receptors all stem from a woman aged 35 to 49 in good health. Some clones in this sample may be carry-over from other donors' samples.

The V and J genes are TRBV5-4 and TRBJ2-7; D remains ambiguous. The CDR3 length is 15 residues. Germline assignment: CDR1 SGHNT and CDR2 YYREEE (reference sequence). The V and J ends lost 3 bases and 7 bases respectively, with 20 bases between them. The CDR3 sequence is CASSSARALTGEQYF. The CDR3 region has the DNA TGTGCCAGCAGCTCCGCACGAGCCCTAACGGGTGAGCAGTACTTC.

The J gene is TRBJ2-5, the V gene TRBV28; D possibly corresponds to TRBD2 (7 bases). CDR1 is MDHEN and CDR2 is SYDVKM in the germline V gene. CDR3 length equals 13 residues. The V gene lost 8 bases and the J gene lost 9 bases, with 19 bases spanning the gap. CDR3 in amino acids: CASEREGGSSQYF. The CDR3 nucleotides are TGTGCCAGCGAAAGGGAGGGGGGTAGTTCCCAGTACTTC. The full variable domain, in which reference TRBV28 and TRBJ2-5 provide the parts outside the CDR3, is DVKVTQSSRYLVKRTGEKVFLECVQDMDHENMFWYRQDPGLGLRLIYFSYDVKMKEKGDIPEGYSVSREKKERFSLILESASTNQTSMYLCASEREGGSSQYFGPGTRLLVL.

Concerning this clone: The sample holds other DNA sequences that translate to the same CDR3. This rearrangement joins TRBV11-3 to TRBJ2-5; D not certain. This CDR3 is built from 14 residues. Germline assignment: CDR1 SGHNT and CDR2 YENEEA. V was trimmed by 1 base and J by 2 bases, leaving 8 bases between them. The CDR3 DNA follows: TGTGCCAGCAGCTTAGGCGGCTCTCAAGAGACCCAGTACTTC. Translating gives CASSLGGSQETQYF.

In its sample, this clone was seen once. CDR3 residues: CASSLRMIQDIRSTNYGYTF. CDR3 DNA sequence: TGTGCCAGCAGTTTACGTATGATCCAGGACATCAGGTCCACTAACTATGGCTACACCTTC. The chain joins TRBV28 to TRBJ1-2; D perhaps matches TRBD1 (5 bases). Germline CDR1 reads MDHEN; CDR2 reads SYDVKM. This CDR3 is built from 20 residues. Trimming shortened V by 2 bases and J by 0 bases, and 25 bases separated the two germline ends.

The chain links TRBV18 to TRBJ1-2; D unresolved. Trimming took 2 bases from V and 7 from J, leaving 17 bases between them. Germline loops: CDR1 KGHSH, CDR2 LQKENI. CDR3 length equals 15 residues. Here the CDR3 reads CASSPSSGDPTGYTF. Written as DNA, the CDR3 is TGTGCCAGCTCACCATCATCGGGAGATCCAACTGGCTACACCTTC. The whole variable domain, filled in from reference TRBV18 and TRBJ1-2, reads NAGVMQNPRHLVRRRGQEARLRCSPMKGHSHVYWYRQLPEEGLKFMVYLQKENIIDESGMPKERFSAEFPKEGPSILRIQQVVRGDSAAYFCASSPSSGDPTGYTFGSGTRLTVV.

The chain links TRBV7-8 to TRBJ2-7, with a tentative D call TRBD2 (6 bases). There are 19 residues in the CDR3. V lost 3 bases and J 5 bases, leaving 29 bases between the germline ends. The germline V gene encodes CDR1 SGHVS and CDR2 FQNEAQ. CDR3 bases: TGTGCCAGCAGCTTGGTGGACCTCATGGGGCGGGAATTAGTCGACGAGCAGTACTTC. This sequence encodes CASSLVDLMGRELVDEQYF.

This chain joins TRBV4-1 and TRBJ2-1; 9 nucleotides line up with TRBD2. The CDR3 totals 19 residues. Germline values: CDR1 MGHRA, CDR2 YSYEKL. After removal of 2 bases from V and 3 bases from J, the junction contained 14 bases not matched to a gene. In DNA, the CDR3 is TGCGCCAGCAGCCAAAAGATCGGGCTCTTAGCGGGGGACTACAATGAGCAGTTCTTC. Protein sequence: CASSQKIGLLAGDYNEQFF.

The chain couples TRBV29-1 to TRBJ2-1; 9 nucleotides line up with TRBD1. Germline V lookup: CDR1 SQVTM, CDR2 ANQGSEA. The CDR3 spans 12 residues. V was pared by 4 bases and J by 13 bases, with 8 bases of the junction left unmatched. The CDR3 bases are TGCAGCGTTGGGACTTCGGACAGGGGTCAGTTCTTC. The encoded protein is CSVGTSDRGQFF.

The V gene is TRBV12-5, the J gene TRBJ1-1; no clear D. The V end was cut by 6 bases, the J end by 0 bases, with 14 bases between. The CDR3 is made up of 15 amino acids. Germline loops: CDR1 LGHNT, CDR2 FRNRAP. The CDR3 region is CASGSSAQMNTEAFF. The CDR3, as DNA: TGTGCTAGTGGGTCCTCAGCACAGATGAACACTGAAGCTTTCTTT. Filled out from reference TRBV12-5 and TRBJ1-1, the complete variable domain reads DARVTQTPRHKVTEMGQEVTMRCQPILGHNTVFWYRQTMMQGLELLAYFRNRAPLDDSGMPKDRFSAEMPDATLATLKIQPSEPRDSAVYFCASGSSAQMNTEAFFGQGTRLTVV.

This clone was seen only once. For the CDR3, the DNA is TGCGCCAGCAGCTTGGCTACGGGAGAGGTCTACGAGCAGTACTTC. Its protein is CASSLATGEVYEQYF. J is TRBJ2-7 and V is TRBV5-1; D is perhaps TRBD2 (6 bases). Germline V gene data show CDR1 as SGHRS and CDR2 as YFSETQ. Trimming removed 0 bases at V and 3 bases at J, with 13 bases between. The CDR3 extends over 15 amino acids.

The chain carries TRBV5-1 and TRBJ2-4, with a possible D match to TRBD1 (6 bases). V was shortened by 4 bases and J by 7 bases, with 15 bases between the two germline ends. Germline CDR1 reads SGHRS; CDR2 reads YFSETQ. This CDR3 contains 14 residues. Here the CDR3 DNA reads TGCGCCAGCAGCCCCAGGGGAGAGGTGAACATTCAGTACTTC. Its protein product is CASSPRGEVNIQYF.

The chain couples TRBV28 to TRBJ2-2; unclear D gene. Germline CDR1 and CDR2: MDHEN and SYDVKM. Trimming left V 3 bases short and J 0 bases short, with 8 bases between. The CDR3 spans 15 residues. Here the CDR3 reads CASSFLPANTGELFF. CDR3 sequence (DNA): TGTGCCAGCAGTTTTCTGCCCGCGAACACCGGGGAGCTGTTTTTT. Looking up the rest from reference TRBV28 and TRBJ2-2 gives the full variable domain: DVKVTQSSRYLVKRTGEKVFLECVQDMDHENMFWYRQDPGLGLRLIYFSYDVKMKEKGDIPEGYSVSREKKERFSLILESASTNQTSMYLCASSFLPANTGELFFGEGSRLTVL.

The CDR3 loop is CASSILGQVSNQPQHF. In nucleotides, the CDR3 is TGTGCCAGTAGTATACTAGGACAAGTTAGCAATCAGCCCCAGCATTTT. The chain is built from TRBV19 and TRBJ1-5, with D perhaps matching TRBD1 (5 bases). The CDR3 extends over 16 amino acids. The V gene lost 2 bases and the J gene lost 0 bases, with 11 bases spanning the gap. Germline loops: CDR1 LNHDA, CDR2 SQIVND (reference sequence).

J is TRBJ1-1 and V is TRBV2; D ambiguous. V lost 2 bases and J 5 bases, leaving 12 bases between the germline ends. CDR1 and CDR2 (germline): SNHLY, FYNNEI. The CDR3 is made up of 14 amino acids. CDR3 sequence reads: CASSESVGITEAFF. The CDR3 nucleotides are TGTGCCAGCAGTGAATCTGTGGGGATAACTGAAGCTTTCTTT.

The chain is built from TRBV6-1 and TRBJ2-1; tentatively, D is TRBD2 (5 bases). The V gene's germline CDR1 is MNHNS and CDR2 SASEGT. This CDR3 is built from 13 residues. The ends were cut back, 2 bases at V and 15 bases at J, with 17 bases in the middle. CDR3 in amino acids: CASSERLAGVLFF. The CDR3 nucleotides read TGTGCCAGCAGTGAACGCCTTGCCGGGGTTCTGTTCTTC.

The chain has TRBV4-2 and TRBJ1-4; D call uncertain. Trimming took 4 bases from V and 8 from J, leaving 14 bases between them. The CDR3 has 14 residues. In germline, CDR1 is LGHNA, CDR2 YNFKEQ. CDR3 sequence (DNA): TGTGCCAGCAGCCCCCAAATAAGGGTAGAAAAACTGTTTTTT. Protein sequence: CASSPQIRVEKLFF.

This clone was found a few times. The V call is TRBV1, the J call TRBJ2-2. TRBV1 is marked as a pseudogene. CDR3 length: 16 residues. The CDR3 sequence: CTSSQEWRTNTGELFF. In DNA, the CDR3 is TGCACCAGCAGCCAAGAGTGGCGCACGAACACCGGGGAGCTGTTTTTT.

DNA for the CDR3: TGTGCCAGCAGTTTCGTAGCGGGATCGGAGACCCAGTACTTC. Encoded protein: CASSFVAGSETQYF. The chain recombines TRBV27 with TRBJ2-5; 8 positions match TRBD2. The ends lost 3 bases at V and 5 bases at J; junction bases unmatched: 5. CDR3 length equals 14 residues. Germline CDR1 is MNHEY and CDR2 is SMNVEV (reference sequence).

The chain joins TRBV2 to TRBJ2-1, with TRBD2 matching over 9 bases. From germline, CDR1 is SNHLY and CDR2 FYNNEI. V was clipped by 3 bases and J by 10 bases; unmatched bases: 7. The CDR3 runs to 14 residues. CDR3 coding DNA: TGTGCCAGCAGTGAGGGGACTAGCTCTTGGGAGCAGTTCTTC. Its protein is CASSEGTSSWEQFF.

About this clone itself: This likely stems from a read error, as it lies one base from a far larger clone. Other DNA variants within this sample encode the same CDR3. The V and J genes are TRBV28 and TRBJ2-5; the D is unclear. The DNA end is a closer match to TRBJ2-7, so the J assignment may be wrong. In germline, CDR1 is MDHEN, CDR2 SYDVKM. The CDR3 consists of 11 residues. The CDR3 sequence is CASSFSYEQYF. In DNA form, the CDR3 reads TGTGCCAGCAGCTTCTCCTACGAGCAGTACTTC.

The chain links TRBV5-1 to TRBJ2-1; 8 positions agree with TRBD2. Germline CDR1 is SGHRS and CDR2 is YFSETQ. With V trimmed by 2 bases and J by 4 bases, 5 bases remained unmatched. The CDR3 runs to 15 residues. CDR3 sequence: CASSFSGSLYNEQFF. CDR3 in DNA: TGCGCCAGCAGCTTCAGCGGGAGTCTATACAATGAGCAGTTCTTC. The complete variable domain, with remaining parts taken from reference TRBV5-1 and TRBJ2-1, reads KAGVTQTPRYLIKTRGQQVTLSCSPISGHRSVSWYQQTPGQGLQFLFEYFSETQRNKGNFPGRFSGRQFSNSRSEMNVSTLELGDSALYLCASSFSGSLYNEQFFGPGTRLTVL.

This chain connects TRBV28 to TRBJ2-5; 7 bases align to TRBD2. The J segment lost 2 bases and the V segment lost 1 base, leaving 7 bases of the junction unmatched. Germline CDR1 reads MDHEN; CDR2 reads SYDVKM. This CDR3 region has 16 residues. This CDR3 is CASSLLGGRKQETQYF. The CDR3 nucleotides are TGTGCCAGCAGTTTATTAGGCGGGAGAAAACAAGAGACCCAGTACTTC. The full variable domain, with the rest looked up from reference TRBV28 and TRBJ2-5, is DVKVTQSSRYLVKRTGEKVFLECVQDMDHENMFWYRQDPGLGLRLIYFSYDVKMKEKGDIPEGYSVSREKKERFSLILESASTNQTSMYLCASSLLGGRKQETQYFGPGTRLLVL.

The V and J genes are TRBV27 and TRBJ2-1; 7 nucleotides line up with TRBD1. The CDR3 runs 13 residues. The V gene's germline CDR1 is MNHEY and CDR2 SMNVEV (reference sequence). V gave up 6 bases and J gave up 6 bases; unmatched junction bases: 5. The CDR3 protein is CASRRQGLNEQFF. The CDR3 nucleotides read TGTGCCAGCAGAAGACAGGGTCTCAATGAGCAGTTCTTC.

As DNA, the CDR3 is TGTGCCAGCAGCTCCAAGGCGAGCTGGAGCGGGAGGAATACCTACGAGCAGTACTTC. As protein: CASSSKASWSGRNTYEQYF. The chain is built from TRBV7-6 and TRBJ2-7; 9 nucleotides match TRBD2. V lost 4 bases and J lost 2; bases outside the gene matches: 18. This CDR3 has 19 amino acids. The germline gives CDR1 SGHVS, CDR2 FNYEAQ.

The V and J genes are TRBV7-6 and TRBJ2-2, with 10 bases aligning to TRBD2. The length of the CDR3 is 17 residues. The germline V gene encodes CDR1 SGHVS and CDR2 FNYEAQ. V dropped 1 base and J dropped 5; count of bases not matched to a gene: 7. DNA of the CDR3: TGTGCCAGCAGCTTAGGGAGCGGGAGGGCCAGAACCGGGGAGCTGTTTTTT. It is translated as CASSLGSGRARTGELFF. Using reference TRBV7-6 and TRBJ2-2 for the parts outside the CDR3, the full variable domain is GAGVSQSPRYKVTKRGQDVALRCDPISGHVSLYWYRQALGQGPEFLTYFNYEAQQDKSGLPNDRFSAERPEGSISTLTIQRTEQRDSAMYRCASSLGSGRARTGELFFGEGSRLTVL.

The chain is built from TRBV6-1 and TRBJ1-2; 9 bases line up with TRBD1. The germline gives CDR1 MNHNS, CDR2 SASEGT. The trim removed 9 bases at V and 12 bases at J, leaving 17 bases unmatched. The CDR3 spans 14 residues. The CDR3 DNA follows: TGTGCCAGGGGCCCCGGGGACAGGGTATTTACGGACACCTTC. Translated, it gives CARGPGDRVFTDTF.